Each of the 17 T cell receptor beta chains below was sequenced from the same sample in a study of T cell changes during pregnancy in multiple sclerosis. Libraries were prepared by immunoSEQ multiplex PCR; TCRdb keeps only in-frame clonotypes and omits some of them. The table records about 98,000 clones, roughly nine tenths of them present only once. Sequences were derived from peripheral blood, sampled after pregnancy. The receptors shown here come from a female donor in good health, enrolled as a control in a pregnancy study.

This clone was seen once. The chain combines TRBV7-9 with TRBJ1-4; D gene unclear. V dropped 3 bases and J dropped 3 bases, with 11 bases sitting between them. This CDR3 comprises 15 residues. The V gene's germline CDR1 is SEHNR and CDR2 FQNEAQ (reference sequence). The DNA for the CDR3 is TGTGCCAGCAGCTTTACGCAGGCTGCTAATGAAAAACTGTTTTTT. Protein: CASSFTQAANEKLFF.

Note on this clone: The same CDR3 arises from other DNA sequences in this sample as well. This rearrangement joins TRBV4-1 to TRBJ1-2; the match to TRBD1 covers 9 bases. The ends lost 6 bases at V and 1 base at J; junction bases unmatched: 15. The CDR3 has 18 amino acids. Germline CDR1 and CDR2: MGHRA and YSYEKL. CDR3 loop: CASSHGNRGRYDNYGYTF. The CDR3 nucleotides are TGCGCCAGCAGTCATGGAAACAGGGGGCGCTACGATAACTATGGCTACACCTTC.

The CDR3 loop is CASSLESARVSPLHF. CDR3 sequence (DNA): TGTGCCAGCAGCTTAGAATCCGCGCGGGTTTCACCCCTCCACTTT. The V and J genes are TRBV11-2 and TRBJ1-6; D unresolved. CDR3 size: 15 residues. V gave up 0 bases and J gave up 9 bases, with 12 bases separating them. Germline V CDR1 and CDR2: SGHAT, FQNNGV.

The rearrangement uses TRBV2 and TRBJ2-3; 7 bases are shared with TRBD1. Germline V CDR1 and CDR2: SNHLY, FYNNEI. The V and J ends lost 4 bases and 5 bases, in that order; junction bases with no gene match: 3. The length of the CDR3 is 13 residues. The CDR3 DNA follows: TGTGCCAGCAGTGGACAGGGTAGAGATACGCAGTATTTT. Translated, it gives CASSGQGRDTQYF.

J is TRBJ1-1 and V is TRBV29-1; D gene ambiguous. V was clipped by 2 bases and J by 6 bases, with 19 bases between them. The CDR3 runs 15 residues. Germline-derived CDR1 and CDR2 are SQVTM and ANQGSEA. The CDR3 here is CSVEKSGRSAPEAFF. The CDR3 bases are TGCAGCGTTGAAAAGAGTGGCAGGTCAGCCCCTGAAGCTTTCTTT.

The chain recombines TRBV5-4 with TRBJ2-1; possibly TRBD1 for D (7 bases). V dropped 2 bases and J dropped 4 bases, with 13 bases sitting between them. The CDR3 consists of 15 residues. Germline V gives CDR1 SGHNT, CDR2 YYREEE (reference sequence). The CDR3 DNA reads TGTGCCAGCAGCTTCGAGCAGGGGGGTTACAATGAGCAGTTCTTC. Encoded protein: CASSFEQGGYNEQFF. The full variable domain, its missing parts supplied by reference TRBV5-4 and TRBJ2-1, is ETGVTQSPTHLIKTRGQQVTLRCSSQSGHNTVSWYQQALGQGPQFIFQYYREEENGRGNFPPRFSGLQFPNYSSELNVNALELDDSALYLCASSFEQGGYNEQFFGPGTRLTVL.

The rearrangement joins TRBV11-2 to TRBJ2-2; 8 nucleotides line up with TRBD2. The CDR3 loop spans 15 amino acids. CDR1 SGHAT and CDR2 FQNNGV come from the germline V gene. V was pared by 0 bases and J by 5 bases, with 2 bases of the junction left unmatched. Here the CDR3 DNA reads TGTGCCAGCAGCTTAGAGGCGGGGGGAACCGGGGAGCTGTTTTTT. Encoded protein: CASSLEAGGTGELFF.

In the case of this clone: The sample has other DNA sequences that encode this CDR3 too. The V call is TRBV28, the J call TRBJ1-5; 7 bases agree with TRBD1. V shed 7 bases, J shed 3 bases, and the junction held 3 bases outside the gene matches. The CDR3 is 13 residues long. Germline assignment: CDR1 MDHEN and CDR2 SYDVKM. The chain's CDR3 is CASKQGINQPQHF. The CDR3 nucleotides are TGTGCCAGCAAACAGGGGATCAATCAGCCCCAGCATTTT.

V is TRBV9 and J is TRBJ1-2; TRBD1 might be the D (5 bases). The CDR3 has 15 amino acids. V lost 3 bases and J lost 4, with 16 bases in between. Germline assignment: CDR1 SGDLS and CDR2 YYNGEE. In DNA, the CDR3 is TGTGCCAGCAGCGAGGACATCAAATGGAGCTATGGCTACACCTTC. It specifies CASSEDIKWSYGYTF.

This clone was seen just once. The chain recombines TRBV5-6 with TRBJ2-1, with D maybe TRBD2 (5 bases). CDR1 is SGHDT, CDR2 YYEEEE, per germline. The CDR3 sequence is 17 residues long. Trimming stripped 1 base from V and 0 bases from J, with 14 bases between. The CDR3 loop reads CASSLLVRVHSYNEQFF. CDR3 nucleotides: TGTGCCAGCAGCTTGTTAGTGCGGGTCCACTCCTACAATGAGCAGTTCTTC.

The genes are TRBV7-9 and TRBJ2-5, with TRBD1 matching over 10 bases. There are 15 residues in the CDR3. J was trimmed by 5 bases and V by 6 bases; bases with no gene match: 9. Germline CDR1 reads SEHNR; CDR2 reads FQNEAQ (reference sequence). CDR3 region: CASSPGTGDAETQYF. CDR3 coding DNA: TGTGCCAGCAGTCCCGGGACAGGGGATGCCGAGACCCAGTACTTC.

The rearrangement uses TRBV7-9 and TRBJ2-3; 7 bases are shared with TRBD1. CDR3 length: 13 residues. V lost 4 bases and J lost 6; bases outside the gene matches: 4. Germline V gives CDR1 SEHNR, CDR2 FQNEAQ (reference sequence). The CDR3 protein is CASSSKTGDTQYF. CDR3 in DNA: TGTGCCAGCAGCTCAAAGACAGGGGATACGCAGTATTTT.

This clone was recorded once. The chain employs TRBV28 and TRBJ2-7; possible D gene TRBD1, 5 bases. CDR3 length equals 13 residues. Germline V gene lookup returns CDR1 MDHEN and CDR2 SYDVKM. V was pared by 4 bases and J by 0 bases, with 7 bases between. CDR3 sequence (DNA): TGTGCCAGCAGTTACAGGAGCTCCTACGAGCAGTACTTC. This gives the protein CASSYRSSYEQYF.

This chain links TRBV12-5 with TRBJ2-7; 8 bases match TRBD1. Germline lookup yields CDR1 LGHNT and CDR2 FRNRAP. The CDR3 length is 12 residues. Trimming removed 4 bases from V and 6 bases from J; junction bases left unmatched: 2. The CDR3 DNA is TGTGCTAGTGGTTGGACAGGGACCGAGCAGTACTTC. As protein: CASGWTGTEQYF.

This chain uses TRBV5-1 with TRBJ2-3, with D maybe TRBD2 (5 bases). The CDR3 is made up of 14 amino acids. The germline V gene has CDR1 SGHRS and CDR2 YFSETQ. The germline V and J ends were trimmed by 5 bases and 0 bases, with 10 bases remaining between them. CDR3: CASSGELSTDTQYF. The CDR3, as DNA: TGCGCCAGCAGTGGGGAGCTCAGCACAGATACGCAGTATTTT.

V gene TRBV27 combines with J gene TRBJ2-7; D perhaps matches TRBD1 (6 bases). Germline V gives CDR1 MNHEY, CDR2 SMNVEV (reference sequence). CDR3 length equals 14 residues. The V gene lost 5 bases and the J gene lost 0 bases, with 11 bases spanning the gap. CDR3: CASSPTQGSYEQYF. CDR3 in DNA: TGTGCCAGCAGTCCTACACAGGGCTCCTACGAGCAGTACTTC.

V usage is TRBV10-3 and J usage is TRBJ1-1; TRBD1 is a possible D gene (5 bases). Germline V CDR1 and CDR2: ENHRY, SYGVKD. There are 13 residues in the CDR3. The germline V and J ends were trimmed by 6 bases and 3 bases, with 11 bases remaining between them. The DNA of the CDR3 is TGTGCCATCAGGGACGGAGGGGACACTGAAGCTTTCTTT. Amino acid sequence: CAIRDGGDTEAFF.